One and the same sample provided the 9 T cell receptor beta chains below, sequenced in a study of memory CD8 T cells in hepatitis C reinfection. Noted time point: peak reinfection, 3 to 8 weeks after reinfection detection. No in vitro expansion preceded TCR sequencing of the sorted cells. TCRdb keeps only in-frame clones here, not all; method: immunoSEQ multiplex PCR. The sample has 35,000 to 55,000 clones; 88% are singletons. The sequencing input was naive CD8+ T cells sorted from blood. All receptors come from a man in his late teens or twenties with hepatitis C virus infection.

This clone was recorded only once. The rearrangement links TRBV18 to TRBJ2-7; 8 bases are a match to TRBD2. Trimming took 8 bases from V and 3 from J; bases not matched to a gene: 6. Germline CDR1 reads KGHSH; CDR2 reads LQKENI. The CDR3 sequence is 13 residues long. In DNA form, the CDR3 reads TGTGCCAGCCAGCCCGGGACTAGCTACGAGCAGTACTTC. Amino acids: CASQPGTSYEQYF.

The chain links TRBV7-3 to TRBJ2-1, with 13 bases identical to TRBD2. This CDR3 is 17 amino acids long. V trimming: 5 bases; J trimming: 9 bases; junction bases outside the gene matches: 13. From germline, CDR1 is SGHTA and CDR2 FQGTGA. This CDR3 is CASSELGLAGKGSEQFF. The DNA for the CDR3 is TGTGCCAGCAGCGAATTGGGACTAGCGGGAAAGGGTTCTGAGCAGTTCTTC.

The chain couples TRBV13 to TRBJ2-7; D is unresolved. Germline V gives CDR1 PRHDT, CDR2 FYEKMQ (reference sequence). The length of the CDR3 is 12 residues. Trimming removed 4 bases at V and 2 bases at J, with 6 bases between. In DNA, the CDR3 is TGTGCCAGCAGCTCTTCCGCCTACGAGCAGTACTTC. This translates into CASSSSAYEQYF. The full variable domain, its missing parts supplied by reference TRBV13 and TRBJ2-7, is AAGVIQSPRHLIKEKRETATLKCYPIPRHDTVYWYQQGPGQDPQFLISFYEKMQSDKGSIPDRFSAQQFSDYHSELNMSSLELGDSALYFCASSSSAYEQYFGPGTRLTVT.

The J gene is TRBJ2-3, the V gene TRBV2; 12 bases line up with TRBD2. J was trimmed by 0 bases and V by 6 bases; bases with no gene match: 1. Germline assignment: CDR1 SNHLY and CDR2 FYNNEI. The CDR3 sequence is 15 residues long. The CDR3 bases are TGTGCCAGCAGGGGGACTAGCGGGAGCACAGATACGCAGTATTTT. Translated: CASRGTSGSTDTQYF.

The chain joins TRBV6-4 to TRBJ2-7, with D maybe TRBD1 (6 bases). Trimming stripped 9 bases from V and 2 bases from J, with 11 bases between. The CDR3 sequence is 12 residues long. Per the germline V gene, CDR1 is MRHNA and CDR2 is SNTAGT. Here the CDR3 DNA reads TGTGCCAGTTACAGGGATGCCTACGAGCAGTACGTC. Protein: CASYRDAYEQYV.

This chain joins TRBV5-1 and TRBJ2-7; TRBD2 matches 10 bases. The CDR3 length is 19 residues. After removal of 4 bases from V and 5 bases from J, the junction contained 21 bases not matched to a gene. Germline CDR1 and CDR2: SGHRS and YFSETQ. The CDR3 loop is CASSPGPSGSIGFGNEQYF. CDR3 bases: TGCGCCAGCAGCCCAGGTCCTAGCGGGAGTATAGGATTCGGTAACGAGCAGTACTTC.

The CDR3, as DNA: TGTGCCAGCAGCCCGGCGCCGGGGACACAAAATGAGCAGTTCTTC. Amino acids: CASSPAPGTQNEQFF. This sequence joins TRBV7-9 and TRBJ2-1, with D possibly being TRBD1 (6 bases). CDR3 length: 15 residues. V was shortened by 5 bases and J by 7 bases, with 18 bases between the two germline ends. Germline loops: CDR1 SEHNR, CDR2 FQNEAQ (reference sequence).

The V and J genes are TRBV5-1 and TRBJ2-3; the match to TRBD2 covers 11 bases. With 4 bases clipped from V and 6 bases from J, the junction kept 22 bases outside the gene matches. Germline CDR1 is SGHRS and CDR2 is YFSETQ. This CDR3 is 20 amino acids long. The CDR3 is CASSPKNLAGGGDDKDTQYF. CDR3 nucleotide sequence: TGCGCCAGCAGCCCGAAAAATCTAGCGGGAGGTGGTGATGATAAGGATACGCAGTATTTT.

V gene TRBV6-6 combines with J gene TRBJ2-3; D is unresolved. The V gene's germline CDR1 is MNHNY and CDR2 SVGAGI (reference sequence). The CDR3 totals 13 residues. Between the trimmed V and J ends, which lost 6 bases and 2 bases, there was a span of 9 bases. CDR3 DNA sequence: TGTGCCAGCAGACCACAGATCACAGATACGCAGTATTTT. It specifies CASRPQITDTQYF.